This T cell receptor (beta chain) was sequenced for a study of T-cell reconstitution after alpha-beta-depleted transplantation in children. Study outcomes and limitations: Newly generated T cells supplied most T-cell counts and diversity one year post-transplant.

This clonotype was seen only a few times. Its matching antigen is unknown. Per germline, CDR1 SGHDT and CDR2 YYEEEE. Trimming shortened V by 1 base and J by 10 bases, and 12 bases separated the two germline ends. The CDR3 runs to 13 residues. For TCRbeta, the library was prepared with unique molecular identifiers. TCRdb reanalysed the PCR reads using MiXCR and keeps one entry per CDR3 protein. The profile shows a few hundred thousand distinct CDR3 sequences, approximately 11% of them singletons. The chain recombines TRBV5-6 with TRBJ2-1; D is unclear. This sequence was found in a child younger than two with acute myeloid leukemia, due to receive a stem cell transplant. Source: PBMCs, taken before TCRalphabeta/CD19-depleted stem cell transplant. This chain's CDR3 is CASSLSGLVEQFF. The CDR3 DNA follows: TGTGCCAGCAGCTTGTCTGGGTTAGTCGAGCAGTTCTTC.